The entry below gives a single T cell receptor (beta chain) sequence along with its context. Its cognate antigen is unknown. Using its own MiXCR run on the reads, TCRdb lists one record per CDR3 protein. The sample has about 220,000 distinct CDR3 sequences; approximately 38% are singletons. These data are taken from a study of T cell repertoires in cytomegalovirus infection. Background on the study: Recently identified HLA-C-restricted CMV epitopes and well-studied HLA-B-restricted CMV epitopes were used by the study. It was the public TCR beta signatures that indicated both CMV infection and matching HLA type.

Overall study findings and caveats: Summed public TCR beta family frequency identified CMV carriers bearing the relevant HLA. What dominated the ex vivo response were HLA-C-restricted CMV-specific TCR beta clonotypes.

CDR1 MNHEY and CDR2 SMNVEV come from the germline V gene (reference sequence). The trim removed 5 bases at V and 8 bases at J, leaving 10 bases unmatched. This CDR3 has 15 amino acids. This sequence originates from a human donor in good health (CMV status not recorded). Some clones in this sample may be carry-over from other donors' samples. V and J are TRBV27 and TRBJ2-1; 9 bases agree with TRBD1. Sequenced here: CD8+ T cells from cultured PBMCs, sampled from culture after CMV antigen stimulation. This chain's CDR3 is CASSVRDRAIDEQFF. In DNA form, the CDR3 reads TGTGCCAGCAGTGTCCGGGACAGGGCCATCGATGAGCAGTTCTTC.